Each of the 9 T cell receptor beta chains below was sequenced from the same sample in a study of OX40 agonist ivuxolimab in advanced cancers. TCRdb's copy holds only in-frame clones and misses some; the assay was immunoSEQ multiplex PCR. The sample holds tens of thousands of clones; about 86% are singletons and the top ten take 0.9% to 1.2%. This sample comprised CD4+ or CD8+ T cells sorted from blood, obtained in a trial of the OX40 agonist ivuxolimab. The receptors derive from an adult with an advanced solid tumor such as melanoma, head and neck, liver or kidney cancer.

In this sample, this clone turned up a few times. The V and J genes are TRBV4-1 and TRBJ2-2, with D hard to call. V was shortened by 3 bases and J by 0 bases, with 8 bases between the two germline ends. CDR3 length equals 15 residues. Germline lookup yields CDR1 MGHRA and CDR2 YSYEKL. CDR3 DNA: TGCGCCAGCAGCCAGTGGGGTTCGAACACCGGGGAGCTGTTTTTT. This translates into CASSQWGSNTGELFF.

J is TRBJ2-2 and V is TRBV19, with TRBD2 matching over 7 bases. This CDR3 contains 14 residues. Germline CDR1 LNHDA, CDR2 SQIVND (reference sequence). The V gene end was trimmed by 5 bases and the J gene end by 6 bases; junction bases not matched to a gene: 6. CDR3 sequence reads: CASSWGGAAGELFF. The CDR3 DNA is TGTGCCAGTAGTTGGGGAGGGGCTGCCGGGGAGCTGTTTTTT.

This chain joins TRBV18 and TRBJ2-7; 7 bases agree with TRBD1. Germline trimming cut 3 bases from V and 3 bases from J; bases unmatched to any gene: 2. Germline-derived CDR1 and CDR2 are KGHSH and LQKENI. The CDR3 has 13 amino acids. CDR3 DNA sequence: TGTGCCAGCTCACCCGACAGGGACTACGAGCAGTACTTC. Translation gives CASSPDRDYEQYF. Full variable domain (remainder filled in from reference TRBV18 and TRBJ2-7): NAGVMQNPRHLVRRRGQEARLRCSPMKGHSHVYWYRQLPEEGLKFMVYLQKENIIDESGMPKERFSAEFPKEGPSILRIQQVVRGDSAAYFCASSPDRDYEQYFGPGTRLTVT.

The gene calls are TRBV29-1 and TRBJ2-5, with D possibly TRBD2 on 6 matching bases. V was shortened by 3 bases and J by 5 bases, with 19 bases between the two germline ends. Germline V CDR1 and CDR2: SQVTM, ANQGSEA. This CDR3 has 15 residues. The CDR3 loop reads CSVEVSTRSIETQYF. The DNA of the CDR3 is TGCAGCGTTGAGGTTTCGACTAGGAGTATCGAGACCCAGTACTTC.

This clone was detected only once. V and J are TRBV5-1 and TRBJ2-7, with 9 bases that match TRBD2. The CDR3 extends over 15 amino acids. The germline gives CDR1 SGHRS, CDR2 YFSETQ. The J segment lost 0 bases and the V segment lost 4 bases, leaving 5 bases of the junction unmatched. This CDR3 reads CASSILAGSSYEQYF. Here the CDR3 DNA reads TGCGCCAGCAGCATCCTAGCGGGGAGCTCCTACGAGCAGTACTTC.

The chain couples TRBV7-9 to TRBJ2-7; 12 nucleotides agree with TRBD2. Per the germline V gene, CDR1 is SEHNR and CDR2 is FQNEAQ (reference sequence). The CDR3 is 15 amino acids. J lost 5 bases, V lost 0 bases, and 2 bases had no gene match. CDR3 sequence reads: CASSLARLAGDEQYF. CDR3 coding DNA: TGTGCCAGCAGCTTAGCGCGACTAGCGGGAGACGAGCAGTACTTC.

This clone was seen once. V is TRBV27 and J is TRBJ1-2, with 7 bases identical to TRBD1. This CDR3 has 13 amino acids. Germline V gene lookup returns CDR1 MNHEY and CDR2 SMNVEV (reference sequence). V gave up 8 bases and J gave up 4 bases; unmatched junction bases: 7. The CDR3 here is CASRRQGSYGYTF. CDR3 nucleotides: TGTGCCAGCCGGAGACAGGGCAGCTATGGCTACACCTTC.

This sequence joins TRBV7-2 and TRBJ2-7; TRBD2 matches at 13 bases. The CDR3 covers 15 residues. Germline V CDR1 and CDR2: SGHTA, FQGNSA. V shed 3 bases, J shed 3 bases, and the junction held 2 bases outside the gene matches. The CDR3 region is CASSLTSGRHYEQYF. Written as DNA, the CDR3 is TGTGCCAGCAGCTTGACTAGCGGGAGGCACTACGAGCAGTACTTC.

This chain uses TRBV5-4 with TRBJ1-2; TRBD1 agrees at 7 bases. Germline V CDR1 and CDR2: SGHNT, YYREEE (reference sequence). The CDR3 is 14 residues long. V lost 4 bases to trimming and J lost 8 bases; unmatched junction nucleotides: 11. The CDR3 coding sequence is TGTGCCAGCAGCCCGCAGAGGGGGCAACGGGGCTACACCTTC. Amino acid sequence: CASSPQRGQRGYTF. Filled out from reference TRBV5-4 and TRBJ1-2, the complete variable domain reads ETGVTQSPTHLIKTRGQQVTLRCSSQSGHNTVSWYQQALGQGPQFIFQYYREEENGRGNFPPRFSGLQFPNYSSELNVNALELDDSALYLCASSPQRGQRGYTFGSGTRLTVV.